These T cell receptor beta chains were read from a single sample in a study of OX40 agonist ivuxolimab in advanced cancers. Libraries were prepared by immunoSEQ multiplex PCR; TCRdb keeps only in-frame clonotypes and omits some of them. The sample yields 50,000 to 55,000 clones, over 70% seen once. The material sequenced was CD4+ or CD8+ T cells sorted from blood, taken in a trial of the OX40 agonist ivuxolimab. These receptor sequences come from an adult with an advanced solid tumor such as melanoma, head and neck, liver or kidney cancer. Each CDR3 is given with its conserved first and last residue. A D gene is named only where the DNA matches it firmly.

TRBV15,NA,TRBJ2-3,CATSRDRPSADTQYF
TRBV9,TRBD2,TRBJ2-3,CASSVAASGVSTDTQYF
TRBV29-1,NA,TRBJ2-1,CSVSSGRNEQFF
TRBV30,NA,TRBJ1-2,CAWSGGGRDGGYTF
TRBV11-2,TRBD2,TRBJ2-1,CASSWTSGDYNEQFF
TRBV21-1,NA,TRBJ1-1,CAPKQGFGPGAFF
TRBV28,NA,TRBJ1-1,CASSLGGASASEAFF
TRBV5-8,TRBD2,TRBJ2-3,CASSVNSGTSTDTQYF
TRBV6-6,NA,TRBJ1-5,CASSYSGDQPQHF
TRBV28,TRBD2,TRBJ2-2,CASSSDSGGRGNTGELFF
TRBV28,TRBD2,TRBJ2-3,CASSLVRLAGADTQYF
TRBV28,TRBD1,TRBJ1-2,CASSSTGGANYGYTF
TRBV7-8,NA,TRBJ2-5,CASSSTETQYF
TRBV29-1,NA,TRBJ2-5,CSARGYRARVEAQYF
TRBV28,TRBD2,TRBJ2-7,CAILPAAGAVEQYF
TRBV27,NA,TRBJ1-6,CASSPYSGGTQAGTPLHF
TRBV27,NA,TRBJ2-3,CASSIRGALNTQYF
TRBV6-6,NA,TRBJ1-2,CASNSPPRGYTF
TRBV19,NA,TRBJ1-5,CASTPQGRSNQPQHF
TRBV30,TRBD1,TRBJ1-5,CAWSVSRTGSGGNQPQHF